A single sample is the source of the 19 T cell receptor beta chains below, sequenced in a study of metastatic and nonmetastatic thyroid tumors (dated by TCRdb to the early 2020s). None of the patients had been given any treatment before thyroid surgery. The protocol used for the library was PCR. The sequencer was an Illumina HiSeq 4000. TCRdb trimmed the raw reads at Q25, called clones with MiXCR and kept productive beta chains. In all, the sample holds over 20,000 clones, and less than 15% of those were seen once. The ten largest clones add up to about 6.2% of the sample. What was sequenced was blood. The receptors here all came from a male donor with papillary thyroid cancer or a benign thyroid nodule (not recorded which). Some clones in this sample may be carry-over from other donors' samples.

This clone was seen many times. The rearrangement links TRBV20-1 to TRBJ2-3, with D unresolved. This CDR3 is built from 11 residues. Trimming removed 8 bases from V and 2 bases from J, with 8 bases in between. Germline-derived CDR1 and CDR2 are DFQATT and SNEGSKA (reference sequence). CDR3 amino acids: CSTALTDTQYF. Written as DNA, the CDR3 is TGCAGTACAGCACTCACAGATACGCAGTATTTT.

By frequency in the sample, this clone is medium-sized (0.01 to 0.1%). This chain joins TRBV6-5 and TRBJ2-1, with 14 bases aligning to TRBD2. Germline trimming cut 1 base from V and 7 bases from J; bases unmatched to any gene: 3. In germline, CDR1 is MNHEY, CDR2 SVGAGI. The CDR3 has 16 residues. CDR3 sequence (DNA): TGTGCCAGCAGTTACTTGGGACTAGCGGGAGAGAATGAGCAGTTCTTC. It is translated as CASSYLGLAGENEQFF.

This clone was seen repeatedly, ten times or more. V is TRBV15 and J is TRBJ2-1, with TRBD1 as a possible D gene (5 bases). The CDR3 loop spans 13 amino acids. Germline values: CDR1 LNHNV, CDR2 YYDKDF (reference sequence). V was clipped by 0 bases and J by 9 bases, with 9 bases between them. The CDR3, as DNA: TGTGCCACCAGCAGAGAGGGGCCGAGTGAGCAGTTCTTC. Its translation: CATSREGPSEQFF.

The CDR3 region has the DNA TGTGCCTGGAGTGGGCTAGCGGGAGATTTACAGTACTTC. Protein: CAWSGLAGDLQYF. The chain carries TRBV30 and TRBJ2-7; 10 bases fit TRBD2. This CDR3 contains 13 residues. CDR1 is GTSNPN and CDR2 is SVGIG in the germline V gene (reference sequence). The J segment lost 10 bases and the V segment lost 1 base, leaving 7 bases of the junction unmatched.

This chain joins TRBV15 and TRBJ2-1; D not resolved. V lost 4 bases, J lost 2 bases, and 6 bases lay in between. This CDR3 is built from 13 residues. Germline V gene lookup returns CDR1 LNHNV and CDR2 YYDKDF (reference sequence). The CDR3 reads CATSTETYNEQFF. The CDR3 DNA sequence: TGTGCCACCAGCACAGAGACCTACAATGAGCAGTTCTTC. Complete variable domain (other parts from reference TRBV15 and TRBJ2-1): DAMVIQNPRYQVTQFGKPVTLSCSQTLNHNVMYWYQQKSSQAPKLLFHYYDKDFNNEADTPDNFQSRRPNTSFCFLDIRSPGLGDTAMYLCATSTETYNEQFFGPGTRLTVL.

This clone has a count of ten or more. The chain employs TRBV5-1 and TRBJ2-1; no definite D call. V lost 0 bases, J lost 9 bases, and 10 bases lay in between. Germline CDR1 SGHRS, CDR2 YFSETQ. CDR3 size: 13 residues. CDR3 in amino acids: CASSLGELSEQFF. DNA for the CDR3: TGCGCCAGCAGCTTGGGCGAGCTTAGTGAGCAGTTCTTC.

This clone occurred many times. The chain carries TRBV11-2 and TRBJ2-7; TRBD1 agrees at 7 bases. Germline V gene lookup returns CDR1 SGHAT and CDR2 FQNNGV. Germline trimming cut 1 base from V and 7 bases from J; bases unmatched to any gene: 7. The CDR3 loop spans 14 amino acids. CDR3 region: CASSLVVGGGEQYF. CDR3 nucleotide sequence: TGTGCCAGCAGCTTAGTAGTAGGGGGCGGAGAGCAGTACTTC. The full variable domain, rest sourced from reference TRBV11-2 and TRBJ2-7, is EAGVAQSPRYKIIEKRQSVAFWCNPISGHATLYWYQQILGQGPKLLIQFQNNGVVDDSQLPKDRFSAERLKGVDSTLKIQPAKLEDSAVYLCASSLVVGGGEQYFGPGTRLTVT.

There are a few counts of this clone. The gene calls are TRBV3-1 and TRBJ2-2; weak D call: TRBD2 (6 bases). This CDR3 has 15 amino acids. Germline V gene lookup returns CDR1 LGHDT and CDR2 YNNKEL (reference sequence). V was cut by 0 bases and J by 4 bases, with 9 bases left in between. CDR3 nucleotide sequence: TGTGCCAGCAGCCAAGATCCCGGGGGCACCGGGGAGCTGTTTTTT. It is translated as CASSQDPGGTGELFF.

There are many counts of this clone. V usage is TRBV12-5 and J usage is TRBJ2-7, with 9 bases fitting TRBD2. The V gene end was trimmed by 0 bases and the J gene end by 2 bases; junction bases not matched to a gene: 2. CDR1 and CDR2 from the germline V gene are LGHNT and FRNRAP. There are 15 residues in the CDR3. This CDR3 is CASGLVIAGAYEQYF. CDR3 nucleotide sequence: TGTGCTAGTGGTTTGGTAATAGCGGGAGCCTACGAGCAGTACTTC.

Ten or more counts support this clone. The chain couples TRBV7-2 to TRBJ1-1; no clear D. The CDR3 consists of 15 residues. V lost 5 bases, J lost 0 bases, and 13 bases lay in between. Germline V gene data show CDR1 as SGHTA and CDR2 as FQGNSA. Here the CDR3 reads CASSNSYFVNTEAFF. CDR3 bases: TGTGCCAGCAGCAATTCCTACTTTGTGAACACTGAAGCTTTCTTT.

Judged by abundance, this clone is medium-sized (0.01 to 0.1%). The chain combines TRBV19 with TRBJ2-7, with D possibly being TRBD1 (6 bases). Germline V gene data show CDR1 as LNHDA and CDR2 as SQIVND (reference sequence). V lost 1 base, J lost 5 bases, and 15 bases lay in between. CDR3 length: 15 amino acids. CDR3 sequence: CASSIGGRTIDEQYF. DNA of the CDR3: TGTGCCAGTAGTATAGGGGGGCGAACGATTGACGAGCAGTACTTC.

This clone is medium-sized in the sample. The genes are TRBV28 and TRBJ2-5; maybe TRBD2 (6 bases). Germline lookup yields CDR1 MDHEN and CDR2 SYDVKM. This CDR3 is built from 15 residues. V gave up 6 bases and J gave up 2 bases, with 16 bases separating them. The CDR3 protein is CASRKGRAGQETQYF. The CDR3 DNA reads TGTGCCAGCAGAAAGGGTCGGGCGGGACAAGAGACCCAGTACTTC.

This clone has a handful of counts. This CDR3 reads CASRYPGAGRSPLHF. The CDR3 coding sequence is TGTGCCAGCAGATACCCCGGGGCAGGGCGCTCACCCCTCCACTTT. The chain links TRBV7-2 to TRBJ1-6; D may be TRBD1 (5 bases). V lost 6 bases and J lost 10, with 19 bases in between. Germline V CDR1 and CDR2: SGHTA, FQGNSA. This CDR3 has 15 amino acids.

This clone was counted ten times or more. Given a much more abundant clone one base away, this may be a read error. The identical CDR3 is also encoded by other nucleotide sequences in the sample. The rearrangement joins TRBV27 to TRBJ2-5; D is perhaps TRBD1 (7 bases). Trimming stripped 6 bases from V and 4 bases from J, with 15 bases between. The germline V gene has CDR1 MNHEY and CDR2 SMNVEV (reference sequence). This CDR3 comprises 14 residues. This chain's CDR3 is CASSLRRGLETQYF. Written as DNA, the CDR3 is TGTGCCAGCAGCTTGCGGAGGGGGCTAGAGACCCAGTACTTC.

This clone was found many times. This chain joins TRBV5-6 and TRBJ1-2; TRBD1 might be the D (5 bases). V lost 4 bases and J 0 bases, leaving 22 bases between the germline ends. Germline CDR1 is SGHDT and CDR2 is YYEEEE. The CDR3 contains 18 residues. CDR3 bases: TGTGCCAGCAGCACTGGGGCAGGTTACACCCTTACTAACTATGGCTACACCTTC. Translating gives CASSTGAGYTLTNYGYTF.

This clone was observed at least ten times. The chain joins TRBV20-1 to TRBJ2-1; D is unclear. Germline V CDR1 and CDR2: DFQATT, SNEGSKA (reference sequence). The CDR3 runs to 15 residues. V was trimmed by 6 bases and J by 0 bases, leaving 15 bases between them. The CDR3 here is CSAPPGGSSYNEQFF. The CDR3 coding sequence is TGCAGTGCCCCACCTGGCGGTAGCTCCTACAATGAGCAGTTCTTC.

The CDR3 nucleotides are TGCAGTGCTAACACCGGGACAGGATCTAACGAGCAGTACTTC. Its translation: CSANTGTGSNEQYF. V gene TRBV20-1 combines with J gene TRBJ2-7; 8 nucleotides align to TRBD1. There are 14 residues in the CDR3. The V gene end was trimmed by 4 bases and the J gene end by 5 bases; junction bases not matched to a gene: 10. Germline V gene lookup returns CDR1 DFQATT and CDR2 SNEGSKA (reference sequence).

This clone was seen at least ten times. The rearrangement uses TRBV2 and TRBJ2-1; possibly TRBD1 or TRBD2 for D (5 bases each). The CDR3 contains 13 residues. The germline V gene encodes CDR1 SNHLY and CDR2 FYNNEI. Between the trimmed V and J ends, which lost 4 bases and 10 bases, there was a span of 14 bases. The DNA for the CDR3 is TGTGCCAGCAGTGGGACAACCCGCGGGGAGCAGTTCTTC. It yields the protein CASSGTTRGEQFF.

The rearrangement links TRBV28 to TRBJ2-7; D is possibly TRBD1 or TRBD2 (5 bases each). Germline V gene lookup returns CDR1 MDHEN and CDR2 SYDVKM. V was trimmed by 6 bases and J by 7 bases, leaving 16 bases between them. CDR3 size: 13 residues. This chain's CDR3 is CASSPPGRWEQYF. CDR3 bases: TGTGCCAGCAGCCCTCCGGGGCGATGGGAGCAGTACTTC.